The T cell receptor (beta chain) under discussion was sequenced for a study of blood T cell repertoires in COVID-19. Study-level background: Nucleic acid was either cDNA or gDNA, and it came from T cells, B-cell-depleted T cells, or PBMCs.

The CDR3 has 18 amino acids. V shed 0 bases and J 2 bases; nucleotides not matched to a gene: 10. CDR1 and CDR2 from the germline V gene are SGDLS and YYNGEE. This clone was counted a single time. In the original processing: Estimation of nucleated cell counts was performed using reference gene primer amplification. TCRdb keeps only in-frame clones here, not all; method: immunoSEQ multiplex PCR. The V and J calls and the clone size are those of that table, but D and trimming were determined from the DNA. The sample contains tens of thousands of clones, roughly 86% of which appear only once. The source of this sequence is a man aged 55 to 70 with acute or convalescent COVID-19. The chain carries TRBV9 and TRBJ1-3, with 8 positions matching TRBD1. The material sequenced was peripheral blood. CDR3 sequence: CASSVAGQGETPGNTIYF. The CDR3 DNA is TGTGCCAGCAGCGTAGCTGGACAGGGAGAAACTCCTGGAAACACCATATATTTT.